This entry is about one T cell receptor beta chain. Its antigen is not known. This specimen belongs to a study of graft-versus-host responses after intestinal transplantation. The overall study: Multivisceral, liver-intestinal, or isolated intestinal grafts went to recipients. The study's findings and limits: GvH clones surfaced in recipient marrow, some emerging earlier in ileum or blood.

Lymphocytes (intraepithelial and lamina propria) were released by processing the graft tissue. The germline CDR1 and CDR2 sequences are SEHNR and FQNEAQ (reference sequence). This CDR3 spans 16 amino acids. Trimming removed 1 base from V and 0 bases from J, with 10 bases in between. The repertoire was sequenced with immunoSEQ multiplex PCR; TCRdb's copy has only in-frame clones and lacks some. The repertoire includes some 12,000 clones, 76% of them detected once, and more than 8% sits in the top ten. Sequencing was performed on ileum tissue, taken 23 days after intestinal transplant. This rearrangement joins TRBV7-9 to TRBJ1-3, with D hard to call. This TCR derives from a human patient who received an intestinal transplant, so some T cells may come from the graft donor. The CDR3 loop is CASSLVVGLSGNTIYF. In DNA, the CDR3 is TGTGCCAGCAGCTTAGTGGTTGGACTCTCTGGAAACACCATATATTTT.